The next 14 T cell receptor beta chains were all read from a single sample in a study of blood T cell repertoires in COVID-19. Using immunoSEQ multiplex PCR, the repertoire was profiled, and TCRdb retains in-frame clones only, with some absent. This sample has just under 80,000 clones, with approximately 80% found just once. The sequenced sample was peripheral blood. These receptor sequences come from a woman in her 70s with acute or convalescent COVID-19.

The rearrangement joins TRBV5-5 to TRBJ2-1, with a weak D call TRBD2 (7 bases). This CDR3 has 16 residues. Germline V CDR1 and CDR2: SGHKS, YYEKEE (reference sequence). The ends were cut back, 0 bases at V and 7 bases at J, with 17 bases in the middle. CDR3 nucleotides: TGTGCCAGCAGCTTGGGCGGCGGGGGCAGCGGGAATGAGCAGTTCTTC. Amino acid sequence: CASSLGGGGSGNEQFF.

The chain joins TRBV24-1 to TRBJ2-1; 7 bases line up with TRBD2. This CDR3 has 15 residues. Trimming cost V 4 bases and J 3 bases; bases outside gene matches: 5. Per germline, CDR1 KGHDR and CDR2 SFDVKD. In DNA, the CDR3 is TGTGCCACCAGTGACCCAAGCGGGGTCTACAATGAGCAGTTCTTC. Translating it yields CATSDPSGVYNEQFF.

CDR3 sequence (DNA): TGTGCCAGCAGTCGGGGGACCTACGAGCAGTACTTC. Amino acids: CASSRGTYEQYF. The chain links TRBV12-3 or TRBV12-4 to TRBJ2-7; tentatively, D is TRBD2 (6 bases). This CDR3 comprises 12 residues. The ends were cut back, 5 bases at V and 2 bases at J, with 7 bases in the middle.

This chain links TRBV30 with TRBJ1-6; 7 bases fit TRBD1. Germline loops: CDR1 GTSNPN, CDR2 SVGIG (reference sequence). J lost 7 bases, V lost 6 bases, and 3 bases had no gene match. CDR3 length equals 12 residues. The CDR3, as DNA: TGTGCCTGCCCAGGGGGGAATTCACCCCTCCACTTT. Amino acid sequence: CACPGGNSPLHF.

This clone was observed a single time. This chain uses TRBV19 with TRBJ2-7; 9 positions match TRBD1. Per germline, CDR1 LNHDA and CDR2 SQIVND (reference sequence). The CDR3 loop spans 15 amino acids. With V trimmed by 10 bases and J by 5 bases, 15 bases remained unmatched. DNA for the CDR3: TGTGCCACACAACCGACCGGGACAGGGACCCACGAGCAGTACTTC. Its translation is CATQPTGTGTHEQYF.

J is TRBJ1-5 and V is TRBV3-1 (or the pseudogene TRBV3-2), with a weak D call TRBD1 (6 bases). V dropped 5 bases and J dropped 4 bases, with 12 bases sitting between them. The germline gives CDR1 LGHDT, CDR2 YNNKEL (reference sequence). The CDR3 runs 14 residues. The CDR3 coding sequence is TGTGCCAGCAGCGAACAGGGTTTGAATCAGCCCCAGCATTTT. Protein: CASSEQGLNQPQHF.

The CDR3 nucleotides read TGTGCCAGCAGTTTCACGAGGGACAGGGGTGTCGGGGGTTCCGTGAACACTGAAGCTTTCTTT. This encodes CASSFTRDRGVGGSVNTEAFF. V usage is TRBV6-7 and J usage is TRBJ1-1; 10 bases match TRBD1. TRBV6-7 is an ORF; its function is uncertain. The CDR3 has 21 residues. Losses at the gene ends were 4 bases for V and 0 bases for J; bases not matched to a gene: 20.

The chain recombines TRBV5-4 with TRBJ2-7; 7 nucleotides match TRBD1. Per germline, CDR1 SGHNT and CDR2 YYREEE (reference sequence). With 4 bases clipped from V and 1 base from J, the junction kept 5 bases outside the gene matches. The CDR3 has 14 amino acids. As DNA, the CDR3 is TGTGCCAGCAGCCCCTACAGGGGTTCCTACGAGCAGTACTTC. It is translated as CASSPYRGSYEQYF.

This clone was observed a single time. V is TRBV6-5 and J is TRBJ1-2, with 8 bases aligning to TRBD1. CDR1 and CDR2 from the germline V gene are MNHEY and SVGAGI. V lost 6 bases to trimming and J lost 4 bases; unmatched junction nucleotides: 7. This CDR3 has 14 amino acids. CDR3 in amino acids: CASREDRVGYGYTF. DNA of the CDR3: TGTGCCAGCAGAGAGGACAGGGTAGGCTATGGCTACACCTTC.

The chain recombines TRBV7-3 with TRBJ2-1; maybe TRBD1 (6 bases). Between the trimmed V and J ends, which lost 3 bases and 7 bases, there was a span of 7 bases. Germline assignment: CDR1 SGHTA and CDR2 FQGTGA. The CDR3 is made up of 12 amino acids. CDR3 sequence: CASSLDRNEQFF. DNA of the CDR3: TGTGCCAGCAGCTTGGACAGAAATGAGCAGTTCTTC.

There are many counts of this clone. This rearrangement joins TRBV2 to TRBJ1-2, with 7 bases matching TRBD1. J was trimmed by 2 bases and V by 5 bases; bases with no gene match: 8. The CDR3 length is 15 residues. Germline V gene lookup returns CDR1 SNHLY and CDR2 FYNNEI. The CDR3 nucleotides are TGTGCCAGCAGTCCCCTGGGGACAGAGAACTATGGCTACACCTTC. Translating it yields CASSPLGTENYGYTF.

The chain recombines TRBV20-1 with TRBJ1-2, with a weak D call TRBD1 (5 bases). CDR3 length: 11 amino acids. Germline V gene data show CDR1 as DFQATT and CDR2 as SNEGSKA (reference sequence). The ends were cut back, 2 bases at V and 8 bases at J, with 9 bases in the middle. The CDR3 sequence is CSARQGLGYTF. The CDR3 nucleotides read TGCAGTGCTAGACAGGGATTAGGCTACACCTTC.

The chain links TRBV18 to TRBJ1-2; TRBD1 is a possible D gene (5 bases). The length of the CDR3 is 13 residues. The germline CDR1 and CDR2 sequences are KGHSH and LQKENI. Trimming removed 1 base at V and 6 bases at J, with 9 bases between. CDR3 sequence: CASSPQGNDGYTF. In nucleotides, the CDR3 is TGTGCCAGCTCACCACAGGGGAACGATGGCTACACCTTC.

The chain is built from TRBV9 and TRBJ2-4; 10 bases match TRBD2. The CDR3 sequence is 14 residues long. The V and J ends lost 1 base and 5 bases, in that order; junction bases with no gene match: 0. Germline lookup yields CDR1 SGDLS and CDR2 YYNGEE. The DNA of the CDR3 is TGTGCCAGCAGCGTAAGCGGGGGGGAAAACATTCAGTACTTC. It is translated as CASSVSGGENIQYF.